This is a list of T cell receptor beta chains from one sample in a study of T-cell reconstitution after alpha-beta-depleted transplantation in children. TCRdb ran MiXCR on the PCR reads and lists one entry per CDR3 protein. The sample includes about 91,000 distinct CDR3 sequences, 7.5% to 9.5% seen only once; the top ten take approximately 7.2%. Material: PBMCs from the stem cell graft donor, obtained from the stem cell graft. These receptors were taken from a human donor who donated a stem cell graft to a child with congenital amegakaryocytic thrombocytopenia. Each CDR3 is given with its conserved first and last residue. Each record gives: CDR3 protein, V gene, J gene.

CASSLVVGDGNSPLHF	TRBV7-9	TRBJ1-6
CATKDQGSYPPLHF	TRBV28	TRBJ1-6
CASSSGQGKKLFF	TRBV21-1	TRBJ1-4
CSVDGTETYNEQFF	TRBV29-1	TRBJ2-1
CSVEDTSYGYTF	TRBV29-1	TRBJ1-2
CASSPSIGWIYNQPQHF	TRBV27	TRBJ1-5
CASSLGAGLHYEQYF	TRBV7-9	TRBJ2-7
CASSLGSLQETQYF	TRBV28	TRBJ2-5
CASSPTPYRTDTEAFF	TRBV5-1	TRBJ1-1
CASSLGTGELFF	TRBV7-6	TRBJ2-2
CASSLAGTGLRPLHF	TRBV7-2	TRBJ1-6
CSASTARDTEAFF	TRBV20-1	TRBJ1-1
CASSSTGGNSPLHF	TRBV18	TRBJ1-6
CASSLENEQFF	TRBV5-1	TRBJ2-1
CASSLVAGSSYEQYF	TRBV7-2	TRBJ2-7
CASSLTSANTQYF	TRBV5-1	TRBJ2-3
CASSLGRASANEKLFF	TRBV11-1	TRBJ1-4
CASSLLDPKNTGELFF	TRBV5-5	TRBJ2-2
CASSLSGEEQPQHF	TRBV18	TRBJ1-5
CASSLGIRNTGELFF	TRBV11-2	TRBJ2-2
CASRLGSSYNEQFF	TRBV19	TRBJ2-1
CASSSGTVSQETQYF	TRBV5-1	TRBJ2-5
CASSLMGSYNSPLHF	TRBV27	TRBJ1-6
CASTTSGRKGGELFF	TRBV5-4	TRBJ2-2
CASSPGLQETQYF	TRBV12-3/TRBV12-4	TRBJ2-5
CSAGQKRVETQYF	TRBV20-1	TRBJ2-5
CASSSSSLGSGELFF	TRBV12-3/TRBV12-4	TRBJ2-2